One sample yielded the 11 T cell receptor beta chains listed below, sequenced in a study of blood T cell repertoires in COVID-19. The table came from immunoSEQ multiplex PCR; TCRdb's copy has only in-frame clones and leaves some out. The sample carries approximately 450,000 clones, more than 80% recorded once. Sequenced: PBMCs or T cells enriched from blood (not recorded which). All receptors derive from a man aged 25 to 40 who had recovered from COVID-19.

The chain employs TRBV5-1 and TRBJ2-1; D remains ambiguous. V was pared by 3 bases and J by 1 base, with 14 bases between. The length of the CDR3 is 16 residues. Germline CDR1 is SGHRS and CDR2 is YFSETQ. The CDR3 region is CASSSVPGASYNEQFF. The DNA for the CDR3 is TGCGCCAGCAGCTCCGTGCCAGGCGCTTCCTACAATGAGCAGTTCTTC.

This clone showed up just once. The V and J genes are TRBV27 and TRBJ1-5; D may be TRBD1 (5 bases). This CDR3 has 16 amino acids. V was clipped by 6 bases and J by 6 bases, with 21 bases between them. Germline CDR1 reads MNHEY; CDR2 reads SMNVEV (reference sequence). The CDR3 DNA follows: TGTGCCAGCAGCCAGACCCCCCCAGGGTTTGGTCAGCCCCAGCATTTT. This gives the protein CASSQTPPGFGQPQHF.

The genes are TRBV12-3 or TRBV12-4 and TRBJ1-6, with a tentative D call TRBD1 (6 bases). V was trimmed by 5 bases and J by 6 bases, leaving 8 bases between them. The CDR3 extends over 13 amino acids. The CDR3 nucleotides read TGTGCCAGCAGTAACAGGGTTAATTCACCCCTCCACTTT. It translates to CASSNRVNSPLHF.

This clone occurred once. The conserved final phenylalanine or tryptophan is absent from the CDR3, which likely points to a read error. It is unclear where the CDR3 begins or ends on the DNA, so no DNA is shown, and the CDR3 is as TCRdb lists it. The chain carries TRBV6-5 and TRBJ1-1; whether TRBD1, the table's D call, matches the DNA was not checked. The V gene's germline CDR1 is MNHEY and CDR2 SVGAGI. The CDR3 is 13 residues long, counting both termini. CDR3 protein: CASRPKPGQQLLV.

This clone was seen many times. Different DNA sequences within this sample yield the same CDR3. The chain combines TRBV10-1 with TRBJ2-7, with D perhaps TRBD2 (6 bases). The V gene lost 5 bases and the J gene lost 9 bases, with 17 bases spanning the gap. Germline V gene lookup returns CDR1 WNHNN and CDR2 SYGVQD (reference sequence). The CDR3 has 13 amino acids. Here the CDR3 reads CASSRNRGSVQYF. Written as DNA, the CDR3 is TGCGCCAGCAGTAGAAACCGGGGGTCGGTGCAGTACTTC.

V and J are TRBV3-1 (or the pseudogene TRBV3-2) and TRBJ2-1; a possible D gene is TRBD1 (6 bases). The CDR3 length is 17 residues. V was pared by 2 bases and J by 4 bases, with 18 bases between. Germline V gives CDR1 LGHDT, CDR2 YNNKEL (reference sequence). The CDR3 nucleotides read TGTGCCAGCAGCCAACCCAGGGGTTTTCTTTCTTACAATGAGCAGTTCTTC. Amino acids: CASSQPRGFLSYNEQFF.

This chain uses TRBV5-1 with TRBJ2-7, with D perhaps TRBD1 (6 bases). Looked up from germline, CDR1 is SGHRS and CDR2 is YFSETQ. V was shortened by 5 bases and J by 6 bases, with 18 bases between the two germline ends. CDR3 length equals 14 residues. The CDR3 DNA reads TGCGCCAGCAGTCCGAGGGGGATAGACTTCGAGCAGTACTTC. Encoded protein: CASSPRGIDFEQYF.

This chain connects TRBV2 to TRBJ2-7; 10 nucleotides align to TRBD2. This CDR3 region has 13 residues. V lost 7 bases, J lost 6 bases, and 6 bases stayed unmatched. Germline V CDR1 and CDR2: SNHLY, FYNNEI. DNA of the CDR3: TGTGCCAGCACAGGACTAGCGGAGAGCGAGCAGTACTTC. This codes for CASTGLAESEQYF. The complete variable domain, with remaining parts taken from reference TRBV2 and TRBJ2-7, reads EPEVTQTPSHQVTQMGQEVILRCVPISNHLYFYWYRQILGQKVEFLVSFYNNEISEKSEIFDDQFSVERPDGSNFTLKIRSTKLEDSAMYFCASTGLAESEQYFGPGTRLTVT.

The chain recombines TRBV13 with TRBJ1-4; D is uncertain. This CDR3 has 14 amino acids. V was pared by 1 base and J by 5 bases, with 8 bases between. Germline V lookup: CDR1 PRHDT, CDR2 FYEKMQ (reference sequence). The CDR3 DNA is TGTGCCAGCAGCTTAGCCAGGCCCAATGAAAAACTGTTTTTT. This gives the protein CASSLARPNEKLFF.

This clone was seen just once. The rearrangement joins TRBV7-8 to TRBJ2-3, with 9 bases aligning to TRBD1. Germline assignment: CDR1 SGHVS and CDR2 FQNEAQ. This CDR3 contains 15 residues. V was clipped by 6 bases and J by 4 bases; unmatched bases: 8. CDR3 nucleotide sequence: TGTGCCAGCAGTCCGGGACAGGGATTTTCAGATACGCAGTATTTT. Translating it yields CASSPGQGFSDTQYF.

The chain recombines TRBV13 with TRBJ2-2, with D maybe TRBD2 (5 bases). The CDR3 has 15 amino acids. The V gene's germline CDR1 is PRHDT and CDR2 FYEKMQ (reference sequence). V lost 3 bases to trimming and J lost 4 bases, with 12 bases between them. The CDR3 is CASSLSGSTTGELFF. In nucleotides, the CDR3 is TGTGCCAGCAGCTTGTCGGGATCGACCACCGGGGAGCTGTTTTTT.